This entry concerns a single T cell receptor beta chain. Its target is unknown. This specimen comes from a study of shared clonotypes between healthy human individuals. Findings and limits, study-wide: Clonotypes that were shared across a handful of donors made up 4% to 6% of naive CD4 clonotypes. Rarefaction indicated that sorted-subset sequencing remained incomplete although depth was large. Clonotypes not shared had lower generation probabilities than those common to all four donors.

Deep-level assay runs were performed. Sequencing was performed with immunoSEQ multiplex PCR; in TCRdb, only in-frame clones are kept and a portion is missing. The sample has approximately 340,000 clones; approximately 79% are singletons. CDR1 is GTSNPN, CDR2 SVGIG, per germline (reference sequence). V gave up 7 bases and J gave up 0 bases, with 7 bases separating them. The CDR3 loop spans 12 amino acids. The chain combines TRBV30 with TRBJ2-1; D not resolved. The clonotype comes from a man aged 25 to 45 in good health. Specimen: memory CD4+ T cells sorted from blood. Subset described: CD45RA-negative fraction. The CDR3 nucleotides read TGTGCCTCGACCGGCTCCTACAATGAGCAGTTCTTC. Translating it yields CASTGSYNEQFF.